The 21 T cell receptor beta chains below all came from one sample that was sequenced in a study of regulatory T cells in long-lasting Graves disease (dated by TCRdb to the early 2020s). Per the publication, the time point label means: persistent/refractory GD, antithyroid drugs over 5 years with positive TRAb. For both TCR sequencing and RNA sequencing, RNA was extracted from PBMCs in TRIzol. Libraries were prepared through multiplex PCR. The reads were generated on an Illumina HiSeq 4000. iRepertoire HTBI primers and Arm-PCR amplification of CDR3 regions were used to construct TCR beta libraries. TCRdb cleaned the public reads at Q25 with fastp, built clones with MiXCR and kept in-frame beta chains. Rows are unified per CDR3 protein, each entry keeping the most common DNA and genes. The sample profile shows about 300,000 distinct CDR3 sequences; 22% of them were found once. The ten largest account for approximately 60% of the sample.

Sequenced material: peripheral blood mononuclear cells (PBMCs), taken when the disease was refractory, from a patient treated with antithyroid drugs. The receptors shown here come from a female donor with Graves disease.

This clonotype occurred a few times. The CDR3 coding sequence is TGTGCCAGCAGTAGAACTCAGGCGGTGTTCTCCTACGAGCAGTACTTC. It translates to CASSRTQAVFSYEQYF. V is TRBV6-1 and J is TRBJ2-7, with D hard to call. Trimming stripped 5 bases from V and 0 bases from J, with 17 bases between. Germline-derived CDR1 and CDR2 are MNHNS and SASEGT. CDR3 length equals 16 residues.

Concerning this clonotype: A read error is possible here, since a much larger clone lies one base away. V gene TRBV5-1 combines with J gene TRBJ2-2, with D maybe TRBD2 (6 bases). This CDR3 is built from 16 residues. The germline CDR1 and CDR2 sequences are SGHRS and YFSETQ. CDR3 DNA: TGCGTCAGCAGCTTGGGTCCTAGCGAAAACACCGGGGAGCTGTTTTTT. It codes for CVSSLGPSENTGELFF.

This clonotype has only a few counts. The chain recombines TRBV4-3 with TRBJ1-1; the D is unclear. The germline V gene encodes CDR1 LGHNA and CDR2 YSLEER. Trimming removed 4 bases from V and 7 bases from J, with 13 bases in between. This CDR3 contains 13 residues. The CDR3 here is CASSRQDGNEAFF. The CDR3 nucleotides read TGCGCCAGCAGCCGCCAAGACGGTAATGAAGCTTTCTTT.

This clonotype was seen repeatedly, ten times or more. This chain joins TRBV6-2 or TRBV6-3 and TRBJ2-5; D is ambiguous. The CDR3 consists of 15 residues. V was trimmed by 2 bases and J by 3 bases, leaving 13 bases between them. Germline V CDR1 and CDR2: MNHEY, SVGEGT. CDR3 loop: CASSYGPADEETQYF. CDR3 coding DNA: TGTGCCAGCAGTTACGGCCCCGCAGATGAAGAGACCCAGTACTTC.

This clonotype was observed at least ten times. V is TRBV27 and J is TRBJ2-6; no clear D gene. Trimming pared 5 bases from V and 2 bases from J, leaving 1 base between. The V gene's germline CDR1 is MNHEY and CDR2 SMNVEV (reference sequence). There are 12 residues in the CDR3. DNA of the CDR3: TGTGCCAGCAGTGCTGGGGCCAACGTCCTGACTTTC. Translated: CASSAGANVLTF.

This clonotype came up many times. The V call is TRBV20-1, the J call TRBJ1-5; D is uncertain. CDR3 size: 12 residues. V gave up 3 bases and J gave up 7 bases, with 10 bases separating them. Germline V lookup: CDR1 DFQATT, CDR2 SNEGSKA (reference sequence). The CDR3 reads CSASPTSQPQHF. The DNA of the CDR3 is TGCAGTGCTAGCCCGACGTCCCAGCCCCAGCATTTT.

The CDR3 reads CASSPADLVSQYF. The DNA for the CDR3 is TGTGCCAGCAGTCCCGCCGACCTGGTTTCGCAGTATTTT. The gene calls are TRBV28 and TRBJ2-3; D is undetermined. The germline CDR1 and CDR2 sequences are MDHEN and SYDVKM. The V gene lost 5 bases and the J gene lost 10 bases, with 16 bases spanning the gap. The CDR3 contains 13 residues.

About this clonotype: This may stem from a read error, because a much larger clone lies one nucleotide away. The chain joins TRBV7-9 to TRBJ1-4; a possible D gene is TRBD1 (5 bases). The CDR3 is 14 amino acids. The V gene's germline CDR1 is SEHNR and CDR2 FQNEAQ (reference sequence). The DNA of the CDR3 is TGTGCCAGCAGCTTAGTGGGGACTTCAGAAAAACCGTTTTTT. Encoded protein: CASSLVGTSEKPFF. Using reference TRBV7-9 and TRBJ1-4 for the parts outside the CDR3, the full variable domain is DTGVSQNPRHKITKRGQNVTFRCDPISEHNRLYWYRQTLGQGPEFLTYFQNEAQLEKSRLLSDRFSAERPKGSFSTLEIQRTEQGDSAMYLCASSLVGTSEKPFFGSGTQLSVL.

Comments on this clonotype: It is unclear where the CDR3 begins or ends on the DNA, so no DNA is shown, and the CDR3 is as TCRdb lists it. This chain links TRBV7-2 with TRBJ2-1. Inclusive of both ends, the CDR3 amounts to 16 amino acids. From germline, CDR1 is SGHTA and CDR2 FQGNSA. This CDR3 is CASSFLWRSSYNEQFF.

This clonotype appeared a few times. The chain uses TRBV20-1 and TRBJ2-1; tentatively, D is TRBD2 (5 bases). In germline, CDR1 is DFQATT, CDR2 SNEGSKA (reference sequence). The CDR3 spans 12 residues. V lost 8 bases, J lost 10 bases, and 18 bases lay in between. Written as DNA, the CDR3 is TGCAGTCACTTGAGAGGGAACTGGGAGCAGTTCTTC. Translated, it gives CSHLRGNWEQFF.

The chain combines TRBV7-9 with TRBJ2-2; 7 bases line up with TRBD2. Per the germline V gene, CDR1 is SEHNR and CDR2 is FQNEAQ (reference sequence). Trimming took 5 bases from V and 0 from J; bases not matched to a gene: 6. The CDR3 is made up of 16 amino acids. CDR3 region: CASSPLGGPNTGELFF. Written as DNA, the CDR3 is TGTGCCAGCAGCCCGCTGGGAGGGCCGAACACCGGGGAGCTGTTTTTT.

This clonotype showed up just a few times. The gene calls are TRBV6-2 or TRBV6-3 and TRBJ2-7; D gene unclear. The germline V gene has CDR1 MNHEY and CDR2 SVGEGT. Between the trimmed V and J ends, which lost 0 bases and 3 bases, there was a span of 15 bases. This CDR3 spans 16 amino acids. The CDR3 loop is CASSYSNLQISYEQYF. DNA for the CDR3: TGTGCCAGCAGTTACTCGAACCTACAGATTAGCTACGAGCAGTACTTC.

CDR3 DNA sequence: TGTGCCATCAGTGTACTAGCGGGCGGGGAGGACGAGCAGTACTTC. This encodes CAISVLAGGEDEQYF. The chain couples TRBV10-3 to TRBJ2-7; 9 nucleotides agree with TRBD2. Trimming removed 4 bases from V and 5 bases from J; junction bases left unmatched: 9. Germline V gene data show CDR1 as ENHRY and CDR2 as SYGVKD. The CDR3 contains 15 residues.

This clonotype was recorded once. The chain uses TRBV5-1 and TRBJ2-2; 7 bases are a match to TRBD2. Trimming cost V 3 bases and J 5 bases; bases outside gene matches: 10. Germline CDR1 and CDR2: SGHRS and YFSETQ. This CDR3 contains 16 residues. The CDR3 here is CASSSPRGEATGELFF. The CDR3 region has the DNA TGCGCCAGCAGCTCCCCCCGGGGGGAGGCTACCGGGGAGCTGTTTTTT.

The chain joins TRBV27 to TRBJ1-6; no firm D call. V lost 0 bases to trimming and J lost 10 bases, with 19 bases between them. This CDR3 comprises 17 residues. From germline, CDR1 is MNHEY and CDR2 SMNVEV (reference sequence). For the CDR3, the DNA is TGTGCCAGCAGTTTATCCTGGGCCTTTTTAAGGGAATCACCCCTCCACTTT. It specifies CASSLSWAFLRESPLHF.

The table lists this clonotype with many counts. The genes are TRBV11-2 and TRBJ2-7, with D uncertain. Germline CDR1 and CDR2: SGHAT and FQNNGV. Trimming removed 5 bases from V and 2 bases from J, with 13 bases in between. The CDR3 contains 14 residues. The CDR3 DNA is TGTGCCAGCAGCCTCCTTGAGGTTGCCTACGAGCAGTACTTC. Translating it yields CASSLLEVAYEQYF.

The chain employs TRBV6-2 or TRBV6-3 and TRBJ1-1; 10 bases align to TRBD1. The ends lost 5 bases at V and 11 bases at J; junction bases unmatched: 11. This CDR3 has 14 residues. Germline values: CDR1 MNHEY, CDR2 SVGEGT. In DNA form, the CDR3 reads TGTGCCAGCAGTAAAACCGGGACAGGGGTTCTGGCTTTCTTT. Its translation is CASSKTGTGVLAFF.

This clonotype was observed at least ten times. This chain joins TRBV6-2 or TRBV6-3 and TRBJ2-7; 7 bases align to TRBD2. CDR3 length: 16 amino acids. Unmatched junction bases numbered 15, after V lost 5 bases and J lost 5 bases. Germline V gene lookup returns CDR1 MNHEY and CDR2 SVGEGT. CDR3: CASSSPRDSGGHEQYF. The CDR3 DNA follows: TGTGCCAGCAGTAGCCCCCGGGACTCGGGAGGACACGAGCAGTACTTC.

CDR3 loop: CASSLGTSGNQETQYF. The CDR3 DNA is TGTGCCAGCAGCCTTGGGACTAGCGGGAACCAAGAGACCCAGTACTTC. The chain links TRBV3-1 to TRBJ2-5; 13 bases map to TRBD2. The V and J ends lost 4 bases and 0 bases, in that order; junction bases with no gene match: 2. CDR3 size: 16 residues. CDR1 is LGHDT, CDR2 YNNKEL, per germline (reference sequence).

In its sample, this clonotype was seen once. The chain joins TRBV5-8 to TRBJ1-1, with D uncertain. Trimming pared 2 bases from V and 0 bases from J, leaving 8 bases between. The CDR3 is made up of 14 amino acids. The germline V gene encodes CDR1 SGHTS and CDR2 YDEGEE. CDR3 DNA: TGTGCCAGCAGCTTTGGTCCCCTGAACACTGAAGCTTTCTTT. Translation gives CASSFGPLNTEAFF.

V gene TRBV7-3 combines with J gene TRBJ2-2, with D unclear. V lost 5 bases and J 7 bases, leaving 14 bases between the germline ends. This CDR3 is built from 14 residues. Looked up from germline, CDR1 is SGHTA and CDR2 is FQGTGA. CDR3 bases: TGTGCCAGCAGCCCGGCCGTGGCAGACGGGGAGCTGTTTTTT. The encoded protein is CASSPAVADGELFF.